This record concerns one TCR beta chain sequence. The antigen is not known. Treatment defined: around 19 received Ad26.COV2.S at low or high dose, single or two shots; roughly 5 received placebo; per-sample allocation not given. Day 63 after the first injection of vaccine or placebo was the sampling time. Cohort 1b enrolled adults aged 18-55 years in Boston. The sample comes from a study of Ad26.COV2.S vaccination and SARS-CoV-2 variants. Looking at the study overall: Donor participated within the Ad26.COV2.S arm of the COV1001 trial. Administration of Ad26.COV2.S was intramuscular, either once or twice 56 days apart. General study points: Measurement of non-spike TCR breadth gave similar results in vaccine and placebo recipients.

The germline CDR1 and CDR2 sequences are SGHVS and FQNEAQ. The CDR3 sequence is 13 residues long. Trimming cost V 0 bases and J 5 bases, with 7 bases left between them. This table comes from immunoSEQ multiplex PCR, and its TCRdb copy is limited to in-frame clones, with some not included. Here the sample spans about 420,000 clones, roughly 90% being singletons. The gene calls are TRBV7-8 and TRBJ1-1, with unresolved D. The TCR comes from a person between 18 and 59 years old who received the Ad26.COV2.S COVID-19 vaccine or a placebo. The sequenced sample was peripheral blood, obtained in a trial of Ad26.COV2.S vaccine versus placebo. The CDR3 loop reads CASSLALRTEAFF. CDR3 nucleotide sequence: TGTGCCAGCAGCTTAGCCCTCAGGACTGAAGCTTTCTTT. The whole variable domain, filled in from reference TRBV7-8 and TRBJ1-1, reads GAGVSQSPRYKVAKRGQDVALRCDPISGHVSLFWYQQALGQGPEFLTYFQNEAQLDKSGLPSDRFFAERPEGSVSTLKIQRTQQEDSAVYLCASSLALRTEAFFGQGTRLTVV.